This is a list of T cell receptor beta chains from one sample in a study of blood T cells in healthy people across ages. TCRdb reanalysed the 5' RACE reads using MiXCR and keeps one entry per CDR3 protein. Among 1.5 million to 2 million distinct CDR3 sequences listed, 49% were seen once. Sample: blood. These receptors were collected from a middle-aged woman in good health. Both conserved end residues are part of each CDR3. A D gene is named only where the DNA matches it firmly. Some rows mark clone size as missing; the rest say once, few, many or name a class of expanded clone.

>TRBV20-1|13|NA|TRBJ2-7|few
TGCAGTGCTAGAGGTTCTCAGAGCTACGAGCAGTACTTC
CSARGSQSYEQYF
>TRBV6-2/TRBV6-3|12|NA|TRBJ1-1|NA
TGTGCCAGCAGTTACTCGAGGCAGGAAGCTTTCTTT
CASSYSRQEAFF
>TRBV7-8|13|TRBD1|TRBJ2-1|NA
TGTGCCTCGGGACAGGGAATCCAAGAGACCCAGTTCTTC
CASGQGIQETQFF
>TRBV10-2|13|NA|TRBJ2-7|few
TGCGCCAGCGGAACAGGGCTCGCTTGGGAGCAGTACTTC
CASGTGLAWEQYF
>TRBV27|16|TRBD2|TRBJ2-3|NA
TGTGCCAGCAGTTTTAAGGCGGGGGGAGGTGTAGATACGCAGTATTTT
CASSFKAGGGVDTQYF
>TRBV5-1|13|NA|TRBJ1-2|NA
TGCGCCAGCAGCTGGGAGAGGATGGATGGCTACACCTTC
CASSWERMDGYTF
>TRBV25-1|13|NA|TRBJ1-2|few
TGTGCCAGCAGTGAATCGGCAGGGTATGGCTACACCTTC
CASSESAGYGYTF
>TRBV7-2|14|NA|TRBJ2-2|NA
TGTGCCAGCAGCCCCAGCCTAGCTCCCGGGGAGCTGTTTTTT
CASSPSLAPGELFF
>TRBV7-8|13|NA|TRBJ2-3|NA
TGTGCCACAACCTCTAGGGGCACAGATACGCAGTATTTT
CATTSRGTDTQYF
>TRBV4-1|14|NA|TRBJ2-7|NA
TGCGCCAGCAGCCAAGTTGACAGAGTCTACGAGCAGTACTTC
CASSQVDRVYEQYF
>TRBV20-1|14|TRBD1|TRBJ1-4|NA
TGCAGTGCTAGTAGTAACAGGGGAGGCGAAAAACTGTTTTTT
CSASSNRGGEKLFF
>TRBV5-1|14|NA|TRBJ2-7|NA
TGCGCCAGCAGCTTGGGAGGACAGCTGGACGAGCAGTACTTC
CASSLGGQLDEQYF
>TRBV12-3/TRBV12-4|17|NA|TRBJ2-1|NA
TGTGCCAGCAGTTTAATTATGTCTCAGGGTTTCGTCGATGAGCAGTTCTTC
CASSLIMSQGFVDEQFF
>TRBV5-4|15|NA|TRBJ2-5|NA
TGTGCCAGCAGCTGGGGGTTAGGGGCTCAAGAGACCCAGTACTTC
CASSWGLGAQETQYF
>TRBV29-1|12|NA|TRBJ2-3|NA
TGCAGCGGCGCGACTAGCACAGATACGCAGTATTTT
CSGATSTDTQYF
>TRBV4-3|15|NA|TRBJ2-1|NA
TGCGCCAGCAGCCTCGCGAGGTTTACGTACAATGAGCAGTTCTTC
CASSLARFTYNEQFF
>TRBV27|14|NA|TRBJ1-4|NA
TGTGCCTCCCACGGACCGGGACCTAATGAAAAACTGTTTTTT
CASHGPGPNEKLFF
>TRBV18|16|TRBD1|TRBJ2-7|NA
TGTACCAGCTCGCCCGGGACAGCCGCAGGCTCCTACGAGCAGTACTTC
CTSSPGTAAGSYEQYF
>TRBV6-5|15|NA|TRBJ2-1|NA
TGTGCCAGCAGTTACTTGGGACTGTCCTACAATGAGCAGTTCTTC
CASSYLGLSYNEQFF
>TRBV4-2|21|TRBD1|TRBJ1-4|NA
TGTGCCAGCAGCCAAGGACAGGGGAGGTTAAGGAGGGGGACAACTAATGAAAAACTGTTTTTT
CASSQGQGRLRRGTTNEKLFF
>TRBV11-2|14|NA|TRBJ2-5|once
TGTGCCAGCAGCTTCCAAAGCGGCCAAGAGACCCAGTACTTC
CASSFQSGQETQYF
>TRBV28|11|NA|TRBJ2-3|NA
TGTGCCAGCAGTTTGTTCCGGACGCAGTATTTT
CASSLFRTQYF
>TRBV20-1|16|TRBD1|TRBJ1-6|NA
TGCAGTGCTAGCGGTCGGACAGGCAGTAGCAATTCACCCCTCCACTTT
CSASGRTGSSNSPLHF
>TRBV4-3|16|NA|TRBJ2-3|many
TGCGCCAGCAGCCAAGCCCTGGGTATAGGCACAGATACGCAGTATTTT
CASSQALGIGTDTQYF
>TRBV6-5|13|NA|TRBJ2-2|NA
TGTGCCAGCAGTTACGAGGGGTCCGGGGAGCTGTTTTTT
CASSYEGSGELFF
>TRBV12-3/TRBV12-4|17|NA|TRBJ2-1|NA
TGTGCCAGCAGTTTAGCTATGAGTACCGGGAACTACAATGAGCAGTTCTTC
CASSLAMSTGNYNEQFF
>TRBV5-1|15|NA|TRBJ2-7|NA
TGCGCCAGCAGACCTGACCAGCGGATCTACAATGAGCAGTACTTC
CASRPDQRIYNEQYF
>TRBV27|13|NA|TRBJ1-2|many
TGTGCCAGCAGCTTGGGTTCTAACTATGGCTACACCTTC
CASSLGSNYGYTF
>TRBV6-1|14|NA|TRBJ2-3|once
TGTGCCAGCAGTGAACTAGTCCACACAGATACGCAGTATTTT
CASSELVHTDTQYF
>TRBV27|11|NA|TRBJ1-2|few
TGTGCCAGCAGGGTAGGGAAAGGCTACACCTTC
CASRVGKGYTF
>TRBV29-1|14|TRBD1|TRBJ2-7|few
TGCAGCGCCATGGGACAGGGGGCTTTCTACGAGCAGTACTTC
CSAMGQGAFYEQYF
>TRBV4-3|13|NA|TRBJ1-1|NA
TGCGCCAGCAGCCAACTAGGTCGGACTGAAGCTTTCTTT
CASSQLGRTEAFF
>TRBV5-6|16|TRBD1|TRBJ2-5|NA
TGTGCCAGCAGCTTTCGGACGACAGGGGGTAGGGAGACCCAGTACTTC
CASSFRTTGGRETQYF
>TRBV12-3/TRBV12-4|14|NA|TRBJ1-1|few
TGTGCCAGCAGTTTAAGGATCTCGAGGGGTGAAGCTTTCTTT
CASSLRISRGEAFF
>TRBV4-3|16|TRBD1|TRBJ2-5|NA
TGCGCCAGCAGCCAAGATCGGGGACAGGCTGGAGAGACCCAGTACTTC
CASSQDRGQAGETQYF
>TRBV6-2/TRBV6-3|16|NA|TRBJ2-5|few
TGTGCCAGCAGTTACCCCCGGCAGATACAGGCGGAGACCCAGTACTTC
CASSYPRQIQAETQYF
>TRBV7-2|15|NA|TRBJ1-1|NA
TGTGCCAGCAGCACCCGGGACAAATATAACACTGAAGCTTTCTTT
CASSTRDKYNTEAFF
>TRBV13|15|TRBD1|TRBJ2-7|NA
TGTGCCAGCAGTTCCACCGGGACAGGATTTTACGAGCAGTACTTC
CASSSTGTGFYEQYF
>TRBV29-1|11|NA|TRBJ2-5|many
TGCAGCGTTGAAAGCAGGGAGACCCAGTACTTC
CSVESRETQYF
>TRBV10-3|13|NA|TRBJ1-1|NA
TGTGCCACTACACAGGGTCAAAGCACTGAAGCTTTCTTT
CATTQGQSTEAFF
>TRBV20-1|15|NA|TRBJ1-6|NA
TGCAGTGCCGCACAGGGCTCCCTAAATTATTCACCCCTCCACTTT
CSAAQGSLNYSPLHF
>TRBV4-3|15|TRBD1|TRBJ1-2|NA
TGCGCCAGCAGCCCCGACAGGGGGCGGGTTTATGGCTACACCTTC
CASSPDRGRVYGYTF
>TRBV10-3|15|NA|TRBJ2-7|NA
TGTGCCATCAGGCCAGATCTGGGGATCTCCTACGAGCAGTACTTC
CAIRPDLGISYEQYF
>TRBV4-2|14|TRBD1|TRBJ1-2|NA
TGTGCCAGCAGCCGGGGGGACAGGGGGTATGGCTACACCTTC
CASSRGDRGYGYTF
>TRBV6-5|13|NA|TRBJ2-1|many
TGTGCCAGCAGTTACGGAGGCGGGGATGAGCAGTTCTTC
CASSYGGGDEQFF
>TRBV4-1|15|TRBD1|TRBJ2-7|NA
TGCGCCAGCAGCCAAGGGGGCGGGACAGGGTACGAGCAGTACTTC
CASSQGGGTGYEQYF
>TRBV7-2|13|NA|TRBJ2-1|few
TGTGCCAGCAGCTCCAGGATCTACAATGAGCAGTTCTTC
CASSSRIYNEQFF
>TRBV6-2/TRBV6-3|15|NA|TRBJ2-7|NA
TGTGCCAGCAGGAACAGGAGCTTCAAGGTCTACGAGCAGTACTTC
CASRNRSFKVYEQYF
>TRBV24-1|15|NA|TRBJ2-1|few
TGTGCCACCAGAGCAAGGGGGAACTATTACAATGAGCAGTTCTTC
CATRARGNYYNEQFF
>TRBV19|16|TRBD1|TRBJ2-3|NA
TGTGCCAGTAGACGAGTCGGGGACAGAAGCACAGATACGCAGTATTTT
CASRRVGDRSTDTQYF
>TRBV6-5|17|NA|TRBJ1-4|NA
TGTGCCAGCAGTTACTCTCCACAGGGAAGGGGATTTGAAAAACTGTTTTTT
CASSYSPQGRGFEKLFF
>TRBV9|14|TRBD2|TRBJ2-5|NA
TGTGCCAGCAGCGTCGGGGTAGCGGGGTATGAGCAGTACTTC
CASSVGVAGYEQYF
>TRBV3-1|18|TRBD2|TRBJ2-7|once
TGTGCCAGCAGCCAACGGGGGACTAGCGGGGCGGACTCCTACGAGCAGTACTTC
CASSQRGTSGADSYEQYF
>TRBV20-1|17|TRBD1|TRBJ2-5|few
TGCAGTGCTAGAGATCCAGGGGGCAGAATACACCAAGAGACCCAGTACTTC
CSARDPGGRIHQETQYF
>TRBV5-6|19|NA|TRBJ2-3|NA
TGTGCCAGCAGCTTCCCCTCTTCGGCTCGTGTGGGGTTCACAGATACGCAGTATTTT
CASSFPSSARVGFTDTQYF
>TRBV28|16|TRBD1|TRBJ2-3|NA
TGTGCCAGCAGTGTCCCCGGACAGGGTTCAAAAGATACGCAGTATTTT
CASSVPGQGSKDTQYF
>TRBV4-3|17|NA|TRBJ2-1|few
TGCGCCAGCAGCCAAGAGGAGGGCTGGAGCTCCTACAATGAGCAGTTCTTC
CASSQEEGWSSYNEQFF
>TRBV20-1|16|NA|TRBJ2-4|NA
TGCAGTGCTAGAGATCGAGATAGCGCGGCCAAAAACATTCAGTACTTC
CSARDRDSAAKNIQYF
>TRBV7-9|16|TRBD1|TRBJ2-7|NA
TGTGCCAGCAGCGGAGGGGACAGGGGGTTCCGCTACGGGCAGTACTTC
CASSGGDRGFRYGQYF